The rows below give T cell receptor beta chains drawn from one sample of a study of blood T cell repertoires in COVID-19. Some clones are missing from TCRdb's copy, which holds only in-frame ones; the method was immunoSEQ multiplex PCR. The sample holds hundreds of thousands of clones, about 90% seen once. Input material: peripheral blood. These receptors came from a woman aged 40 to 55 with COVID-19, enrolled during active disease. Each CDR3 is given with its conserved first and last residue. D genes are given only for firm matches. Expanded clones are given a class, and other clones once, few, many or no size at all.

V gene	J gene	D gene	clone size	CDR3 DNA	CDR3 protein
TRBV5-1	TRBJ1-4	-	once	TGCGCCAGCAGCTGGACAAAGACTAATGAAAAACTGTTTTTT	CASSWTKTNEKLFF
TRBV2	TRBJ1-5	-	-	TGTGCCAGCAGTGTAATAGGACAGAGCAATCAGCCCCAGCATTTT	CASSVIGQSNQPQHF
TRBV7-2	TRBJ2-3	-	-	TGTGCCAGCTGCGGAGATACGCAGTATTTT	CASCGDTQYF
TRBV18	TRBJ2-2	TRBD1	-	TGTGCCAGTCAGATCGGGACAGCGAACACCGGGGAGCTGTTTTTT	CASQIGTANTGELFF
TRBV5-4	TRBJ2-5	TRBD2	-	TGTGCCAGCAGCTCAAGGACTAGCGGGAGGGCGTACCAAGAGACCCAGTACTTC	CASSSRTSGRAYQETQYF
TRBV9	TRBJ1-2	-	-	TGTGCCAGCAGCGTAGGGACAGTCGGTGGCTACACCTTC	CASSVGTVGGYTF
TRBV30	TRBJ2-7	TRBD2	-	TGTGCCTGGGGACTAGCGGGAAGGGACGAGCAGTACTTC	CAWGLAGRDEQYF
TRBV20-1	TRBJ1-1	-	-	TGCAGTGCTAGTCTTGGGGCGAACACTGAAGCTTTCTTT	CSASLGANTEAFF
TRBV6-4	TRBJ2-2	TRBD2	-	TGTGCCAGCAGGGATTCTAGCGGGGGGAACACCGGGGAGCTGTTTTTT	CASRDSSGGNTGELFF
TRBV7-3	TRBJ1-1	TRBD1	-	TGTGCCAGCAGCTACGGACAGGGGTCGGCTGAAGCTTTCTTT	CASSYGQGSAEAFF
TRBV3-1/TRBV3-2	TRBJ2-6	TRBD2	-	TGTGCCAGCAGCCAAGCTTCCGGGGGGGAACCTGGGGCCAACGTCCTGACTTTC	CASSQASGGEPGANVLTF
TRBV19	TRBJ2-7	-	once	TGTGCCAGTAGTAATAGTCACTACGAGCAGTACTTC	CASSNSHYEQYF
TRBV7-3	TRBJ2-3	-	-	TGTGCCAGCAGCTTAGAGGCCCGCACAGATACGCAGTATTTT	CASSLEARTDTQYF
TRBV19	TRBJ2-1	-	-	TGTGCCAGTAGGGCTCCCGGACAAAGATACAATGAGCAGTTCTTC	CASRAPGQRYNEQFF
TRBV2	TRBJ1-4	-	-	TGTGCCAGCACCGAACGGGGGATTCCTACTAATGAAAAACTGTTTTTT	CASTERGIPTNEKLFF
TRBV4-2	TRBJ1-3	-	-	TGTGCCAGCAGCCAAACCGACAGGAGAAACACCATATATTTT	CASSQTDRRNTIYF
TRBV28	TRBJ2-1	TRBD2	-	TGTGCCAGCAGTTTAGTTAGCGGGGGAGTATCCTACAATGAGCAGTTCTTC	CASSLVSGGVSYNEQFF
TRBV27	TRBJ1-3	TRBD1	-	TGTGCCAGCGGGACAGCGGGGGAGGGAACGGGAAACACCATATATTTT	CASGTAGEGTGNTIYF
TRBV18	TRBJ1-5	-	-	TGTGCCAGCTCACCAGACACAGACAATCAGCCCCAGCATTTT	CASSPDTDNQPQHF
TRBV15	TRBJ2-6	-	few	TGTGCCACCAGCACACAGGGCTTCTCTGGGGCCAACGTCCTGACTTTC	CATSTQGFSGANVLTF
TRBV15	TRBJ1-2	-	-	TGTGCCACCAGCAGAGATCTGAGATTTAGCGATGGCTACACCTTC	CATSRDLRFSDGYTF
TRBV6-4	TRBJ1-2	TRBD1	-	TGTGCCAGCAGTCGGCCAGGGGGCTTTGGCTACACCTTC	CASSRPGGFGYTF
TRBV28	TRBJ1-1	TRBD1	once	TGTGCCAGCAGTTTGACAGGGTTCGTCACTGAAGCTTTCTTT	CASSLTGFVTEAFF
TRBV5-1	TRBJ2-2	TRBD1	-	TGCGCCAGCAGCTTAATAGGACAGGGTCCCACCGGGGAGCTGTTTTTT	CASSLIGQGPTGELFF
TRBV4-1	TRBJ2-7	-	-	TGCGCCAGCAGCCAAGATAGGCGAGGGCTCGTCTACGAGCAGTACTTC	CASSQDRRGLVYEQYF
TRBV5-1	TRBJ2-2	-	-	TGCGCCAGCAGCTTGGGTGCGACAGGGAACACCGGGGAGCTGTTTTTT	CASSLGATGNTGELFF
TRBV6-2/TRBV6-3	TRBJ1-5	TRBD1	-	TGTGCCAGCAGTCGGGGACAGGGGGTAGGTCAGCCCCAGCATTTT	CASSRGQGVGQPQHF
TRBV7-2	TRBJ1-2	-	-	TGTGCCAGCAGCATTCGACAGTATGGCTACACCTTC	CASSIRQYGYTF
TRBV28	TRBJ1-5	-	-	TGTGCCAGCAGTTTGAGTAGTAGCAATCAGCCCCAGCATTTT	CASSLSSSNQPQHF
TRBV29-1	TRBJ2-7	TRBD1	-	TGCAGCGCCCGGGACAGAAACTCCTACGAGCAGTACTTC	CSARDRNSYEQYF
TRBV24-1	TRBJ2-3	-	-	TGTGCCACCAGTCAGAGGACAGATACGCAGTATTTT	CATSQRTDTQYF
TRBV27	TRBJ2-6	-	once	TGTGCCAGCAGTGCCTTACAGGGTTTGGTCTCTGGGGCCAACGTCCTGACTTTC	CASSALQGLVSGANVLTF
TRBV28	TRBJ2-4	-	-	TGTGCCAGCACTGCGTGGGCAGGCATTCAGTACTTC	CASTAWAGIQYF